The present TCR beta chain was sequenced within a study of shared clonotypes between healthy human individuals. Broader study findings: Sorted-subset samples were not fully sequenced, rarefaction indicated. Researchers sampled blood only, noting tissue repertoires likely differ.

Only in-frame clones appear in the TCRdb table, and some are missing; sequencing was by immunoSEQ multiplex PCR. The top ten clones hold approximately 1.8% of a sample with 650,000 to 750,000 clones, about 78% of them seen once. CDR3 length: 11 amino acids. The V end lost 5 bases, the J end lost 4 bases, and 6 bases lay between the germline ends. The V gene's germline CDR1 is SGHRS and CDR2 YFSETQ. A word on this clone: Its target is unknown.

The sample was memory CD4+ T cells sorted from blood. The subset was: CD45RA-negative fraction. The sequence was obtained from a woman in her twenties or thirties in good health. The rearrangement joins TRBV5-1 to TRBJ2-5, with D unresolved. The CDR3, as DNA: TGCGCCAGCAGGGACGGAGAGACCCAGTACTTC. It codes for CASRDGETQYF.